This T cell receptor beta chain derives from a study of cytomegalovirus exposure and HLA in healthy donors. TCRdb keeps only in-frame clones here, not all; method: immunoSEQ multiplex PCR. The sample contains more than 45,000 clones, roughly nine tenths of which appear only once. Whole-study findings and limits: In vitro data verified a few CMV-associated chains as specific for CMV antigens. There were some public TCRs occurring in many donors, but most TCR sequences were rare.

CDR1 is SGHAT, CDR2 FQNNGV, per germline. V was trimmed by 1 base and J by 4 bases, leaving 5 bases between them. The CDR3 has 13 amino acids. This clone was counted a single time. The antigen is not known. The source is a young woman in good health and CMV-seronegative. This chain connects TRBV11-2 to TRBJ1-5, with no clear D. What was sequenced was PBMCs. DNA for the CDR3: TGTGCCAGCAGCTTAGTCCAAAATCAGCCCCAGCATTTT. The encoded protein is CASSLVQNQPQHF.